This is a list of T cell receptor beta chains from one sample in a study of vaccination effects on CD4 cells after COVID-19. Some clones are missing from TCRdb's copy, which holds only in-frame ones; the method was immunoSEQ multiplex PCR. The sample contains approximately 65,000 clones, 70% to 75% of which appear only once. Antigens for these TCRs are unknown. The sample here was CD4+ T cells from PBMCs cultured with HCoV-229E spike peptides, taken after COVID-19 vaccination. These receptors all come from a human donor who received a COVID-19 vaccine. Each CDR3 is given with its conserved first and last residue. Expanded clones are given a class, and other clones once, few, many or no size at all.

clone_size | j_call | v_call | cdr3_aa
. | TRBJ1-1 | TRBV18 | CASSPKHPNTEAFF
. | TRBJ1-2 | TRBV7-9 | CASSPLRYYGYTF
. | TRBJ1-1 | TRBV27 | CASSLLGAGRSTEAFF
. | TRBJ2-5 | TRBV24-1 | CATSESRVQETQYF
. | TRBJ1-6 | TRBV19 | CASRGILGVYNSPLHF
few | TRBJ2-2 | TRBV5-1 | CASSMTGINPTGELFF
. | TRBJ1-1 | TRBV14 | CASSQYWTGNTEAFF
. | TRBJ1-4 | TRBV5-1 | CASSLSPARSDEKLFF
once | TRBJ1-1 | TRBV19 | CASSIAVDTEAFF
. | TRBJ2-3 | TRBV24-1 | CATSRGQSTDTQYF
. | TRBJ1-2 | TRBV7-2 | CASSRDREGISNYGYTF
. | TRBJ1-4 | TRBV9 | CASSAGVGGGDEKLFF
. | TRBJ1-6 | TRBV19 | CASRVGSSPLHF
. | TRBJ1-5 | TRBV10-2 | CASGPSNQPQHF
once | TRBJ2-5 | TRBV6-5 | CASSPDREETQYF
few | TRBJ1-5 | TRBV19 | CASMRQSQSYQPQHF
. | TRBJ2-4 | TRBV7-2 | CASSWGRMAKNIQYF
once | TRBJ2-3 | TRBV7-2 | CASSLVTPGRGADTQYF
. | TRBJ2-5 | TRBV14 | CASSQDPKGWQETQYF
. | TRBJ1-3 | TRBV5-1 | CASSPGGSGNTIYF
. | TRBJ2-3 | TRBV7-3 | CASSLRVSPDTQYF
. | TRBJ2-1 | TRBV5-1 | CASSFGTSGGAYEQFF
few | TRBJ1-2 | TRBV10-3 | CATRGTGVDGYTF
. | TRBJ2-5 | TRBV30 | CAWRQGTETQYF
. | TRBJ2-5 | TRBV30 | CAWSRQGQETQYF
. | TRBJ2-5 | TRBV19 | CASSMQRGLGETQYF